Reported below is one T cell receptor (beta chain). This sample stems from a study of blood T cell repertoires in COVID-19. Study-wide background: Sites across the United States, Italy and Spain contributed samples from acute and convalescent COVID-19. PBMCs, B-cell-depleted T cells, or T cells provided the cDNA or gDNA that made up the material.

Germline V gene data show CDR1 as GTSNPN and CDR2 as SVGIG (reference sequence). CDR3 length: 14 residues. V was trimmed by 4 bases and J by 5 bases, leaving 12 bases between them. Under the authors' procedure: Amplified reference gene primers provided the basis for estimating nucleated cell counts. This table comes from immunoSEQ multiplex PCR, and its TCRdb copy is limited to in-frame clones, with some not included. The V and J calls and the clone size are those of that table, but D and trimming were determined from the DNA. This sample has 98,000 or so clones, with about 86% found just once. This clonotype originated in an older woman in a cohort sampled during active or convalescent COVID-19. Source material: peripheral blood. The chain has TRBV30 and TRBJ1-6, with no clear D. For the CDR3, the DNA is TGTGCCTGGAATCCACAGCTGAATAATTCACCCCTCCACTTT. Its translation: CAWNPQLNNSPLHF.